Given below is one TCR beta chain in context. Its antigen is not known. Study findings and constraints: The larger cohort examined one V-J beta rearrangement, not whole repertoires.

Naive CD4+ cells had CD25+ Tregs removed. The CDR3 length is 16 residues. The V gene end was trimmed by 6 bases and the J gene end by 4 bases; junction bases not matched to a gene: 13. Germline assignment: CDR1 MNHEY and CDR2 SVGAGI. TCRdb independently ran MiXCR on the 5' RACE reads; one entry per CDR3 protein. The table includes roughly 52,000 distinct CDR3 sequences, roughly 18% detected once. This chain links TRBV6-5 with TRBJ2-7; 9 bases match TRBD1. The sequenced sample consisted of naive CD4+ T cells sorted from blood. Subset in this sample: naive CD4+ T cells, CD4+CD45RA+CD25-. The TCR originated in a female donor with breast cancer. Here the CDR3 DNA reads TGTGCCAGCAGCCGTCGAAAGGGGACAGGGCGGTACGAGCAGTACTTC. This gives the protein CASSRRKGTGRYEQYF.